This T cell receptor (beta chain) originates from a study of shared clonotypes between healthy human individuals. Assay used: immunoSEQ multiplex PCR; TCRdb lists only in-frame clones, some missing. The sample lists about 510,000 clones, 90% to 96% occurring once. Points on this clone: Its antigen is undetermined.

Study-level results: Among a few donors, roughly 5.5% of naive CD4 clonotypes were found in common.

This CDR3 has 17 amino acids. CDR1 and CDR2 (germline): MNHNS, SASEGT. Trimming stripped 4 bases from V and 8 bases from J, with 24 bases between. The sample was naive CD4+ T cells sorted from blood. The subset denotes: CD45RA+ positively selected. The chain has TRBV6-1 and TRBJ1-5; weak D call: TRBD1 (5 bases). The receptor's source is a woman aged 25 to 39 in good health. CDR3 DNA sequence: TGTGCCAGCAGTGTCCGGGGACTGGCATCGACTCGGGAGCCCCAGCATTTT. Amino acid sequence: CASSVRGLASTREPQHF.